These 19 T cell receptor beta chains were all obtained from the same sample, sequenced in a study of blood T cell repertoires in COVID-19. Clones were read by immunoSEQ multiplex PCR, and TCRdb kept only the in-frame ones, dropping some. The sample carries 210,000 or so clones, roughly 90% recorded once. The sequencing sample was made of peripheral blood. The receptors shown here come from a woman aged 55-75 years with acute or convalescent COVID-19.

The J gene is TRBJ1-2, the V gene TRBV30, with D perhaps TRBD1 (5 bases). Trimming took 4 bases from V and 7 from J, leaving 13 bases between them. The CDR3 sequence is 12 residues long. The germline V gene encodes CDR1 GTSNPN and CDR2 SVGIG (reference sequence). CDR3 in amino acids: CAWTPGGGGYTF. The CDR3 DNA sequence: TGTGCCTGGACCCCGGGGGGGGGTGGCTACACCTTC.

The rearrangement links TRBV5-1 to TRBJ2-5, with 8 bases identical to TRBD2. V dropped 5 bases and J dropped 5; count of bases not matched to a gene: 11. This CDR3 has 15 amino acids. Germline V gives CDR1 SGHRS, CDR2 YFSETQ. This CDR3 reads CASRPVLAGGETQYF. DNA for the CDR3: TGCGCCAGCAGGCCCGTTCTAGCGGGCGGGGAGACCCAGTACTTC.

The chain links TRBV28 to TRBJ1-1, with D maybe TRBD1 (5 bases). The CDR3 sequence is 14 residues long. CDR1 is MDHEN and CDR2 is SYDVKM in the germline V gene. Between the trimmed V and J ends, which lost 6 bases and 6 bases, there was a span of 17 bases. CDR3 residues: CASRARREGAEAFF. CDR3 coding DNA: TGTGCCAGCAGGGCTCGCAGGGAAGGCGCTGAAGCTTTCTTT.

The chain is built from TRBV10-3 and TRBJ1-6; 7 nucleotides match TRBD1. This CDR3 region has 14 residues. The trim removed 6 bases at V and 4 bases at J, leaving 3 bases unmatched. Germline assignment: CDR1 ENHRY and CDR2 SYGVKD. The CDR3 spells CAIRETGYNSPLHF. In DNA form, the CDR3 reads TGTGCCATCAGGGAGACAGGGTATAATTCACCCCTCCACTTT.

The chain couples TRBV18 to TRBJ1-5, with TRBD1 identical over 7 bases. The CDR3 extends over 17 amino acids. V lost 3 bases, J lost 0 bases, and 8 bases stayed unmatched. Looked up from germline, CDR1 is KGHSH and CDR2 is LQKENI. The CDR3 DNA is TGTGCCAGCTCACCGTGGAGGGGGACAGATAGCAATCAGCCCCAGCATTTT. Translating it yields CASSPWRGTDSNQPQHF.

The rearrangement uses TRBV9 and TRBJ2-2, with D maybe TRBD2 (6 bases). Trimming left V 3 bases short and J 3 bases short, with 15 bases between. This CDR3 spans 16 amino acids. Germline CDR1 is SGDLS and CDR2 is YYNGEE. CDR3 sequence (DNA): TGTGCCAGCAGCGCACTTGGGGCGGGATACACCGGGGAGCTGTTTTTT. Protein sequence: CASSALGAGYTGELFF. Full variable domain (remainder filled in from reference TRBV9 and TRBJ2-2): DSGVTQTPKHLITATGQRVTLRCSPRSGDLSVYWYQQSLDQGLQFLIQYYNGEERAKGNILERFSAQQFPDLHSELNLSSLELGDSALYFCASSALGAGYTGELFFGEGSRLTVL.

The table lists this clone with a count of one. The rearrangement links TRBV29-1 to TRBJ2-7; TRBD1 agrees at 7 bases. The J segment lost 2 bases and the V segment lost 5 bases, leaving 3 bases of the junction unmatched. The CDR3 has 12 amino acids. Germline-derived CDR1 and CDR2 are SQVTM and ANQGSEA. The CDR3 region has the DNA TGCAGCGTTCGGGACAGAGCCTACGAGCAGTACTTC. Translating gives CSVRDRAYEQYF.

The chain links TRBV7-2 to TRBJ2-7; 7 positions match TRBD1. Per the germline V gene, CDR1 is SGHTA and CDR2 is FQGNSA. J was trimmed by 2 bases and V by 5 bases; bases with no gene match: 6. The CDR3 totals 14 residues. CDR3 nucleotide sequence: TGTGCCAGCAGCCCGCACAGGGGACCCTACGAGCAGTACTTC. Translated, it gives CASSPHRGPYEQYF.

CDR3 sequence reads: CASSPPLAGEQYF. The CDR3 bases are TGTGCCAGCTCACCCCCCCTAGCGGGGGAGCAGTACTTC. The gene calls are TRBV18 and TRBJ2-7, with TRBD2 identical over 9 bases. The V gene end was trimmed by 3 bases and the J gene end by 7 bases; junction bases not matched to a gene: 4. The CDR3 has 13 residues. Germline CDR1 reads KGHSH; CDR2 reads LQKENI.

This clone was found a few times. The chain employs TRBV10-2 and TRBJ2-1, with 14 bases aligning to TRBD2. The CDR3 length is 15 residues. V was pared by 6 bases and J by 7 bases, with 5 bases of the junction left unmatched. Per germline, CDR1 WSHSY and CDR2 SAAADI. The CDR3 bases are TGCGCCAGCAGGCAGGGACTAGCGGGGGTAAATGAGCAGTTCTTC. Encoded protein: CASRQGLAGVNEQFF.

The CDR3 nucleotides are TGTGCCAGCAGTTCTGGCGAAAAACTGTTTTTT. Translated: CASSSGEKLFF. The rearrangement links TRBV28 to TRBJ1-4; D remains unclear. Deletions cut 4 bases from V and 8 bases from J, with 5 bases between. Per the germline V gene, CDR1 is MDHEN and CDR2 is SYDVKM. The CDR3 is 11 amino acids.

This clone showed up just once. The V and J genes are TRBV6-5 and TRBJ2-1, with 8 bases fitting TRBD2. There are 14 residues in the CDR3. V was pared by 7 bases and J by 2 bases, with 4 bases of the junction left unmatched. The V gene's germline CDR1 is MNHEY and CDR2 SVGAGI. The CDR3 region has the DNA TGTGCCAGCAAGGGCGGGGGGACCTACAATGAGCAGTTCTTC. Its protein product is CASKGGGTYNEQFF.

This chain's CDR3 is CASSFQGIQPQHF. Here the CDR3 DNA reads TGTGCCAGTAGTTTCCAGGGGATCCAGCCCCAGCATTTT. The V and J genes are TRBV19 and TRBJ1-5; D is possibly TRBD1 (6 bases). Germline CDR1 reads LNHDA; CDR2 reads SQIVND (reference sequence). The CDR3 runs to 13 residues. The V end lost 5 bases, the J end lost 7 bases, and 12 bases lay between the germline ends.

CDR3: CATSLAGANTGELFF. CDR3 nucleotide sequence: TGTGCCACCTCACTAGCGGGGGCGAACACCGGGGAGCTGTTTTTT. This sequence joins TRBV6-6 and TRBJ2-2; 11 nucleotides match TRBD2. The CDR3 totals 15 residues. V was clipped by 10 bases and J by 0 bases; unmatched bases: 4. The germline CDR1 and CDR2 sequences are MNHNY and SVGAGI (reference sequence).

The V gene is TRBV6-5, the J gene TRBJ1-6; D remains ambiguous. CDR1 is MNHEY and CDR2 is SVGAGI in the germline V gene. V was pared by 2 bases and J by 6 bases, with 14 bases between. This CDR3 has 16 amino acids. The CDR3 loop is CASSYGRARANSPLHF. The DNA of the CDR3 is TGTGCCAGCAGTTACGGGAGGGCGCGGGCTAATTCACCCCTCCACTTT.

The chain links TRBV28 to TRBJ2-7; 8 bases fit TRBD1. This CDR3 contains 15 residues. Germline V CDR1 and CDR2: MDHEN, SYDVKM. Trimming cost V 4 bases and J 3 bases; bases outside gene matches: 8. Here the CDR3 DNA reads TGTGCCAGCAGTTCTCGGGACAGGCGCCACTACGAGCAGTACTTC. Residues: CASSSRDRRHYEQYF.

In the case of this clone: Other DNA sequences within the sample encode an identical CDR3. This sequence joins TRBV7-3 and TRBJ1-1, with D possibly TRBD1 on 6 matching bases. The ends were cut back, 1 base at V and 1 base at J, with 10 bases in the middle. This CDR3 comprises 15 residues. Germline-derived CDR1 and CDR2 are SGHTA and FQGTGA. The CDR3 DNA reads TGTGCCAGCAGCTTAAATGCAGGGGAGAACACTGAAGCTTTCTTT. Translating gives CASSLNAGENTEAFF.

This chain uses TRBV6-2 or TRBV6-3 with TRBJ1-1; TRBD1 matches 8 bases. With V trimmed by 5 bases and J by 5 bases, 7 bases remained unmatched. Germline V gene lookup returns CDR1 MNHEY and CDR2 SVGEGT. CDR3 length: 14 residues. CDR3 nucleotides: TGTGCCAGCAGTATAGGACAGGGAAGTACTGAAGCTTTCTTT. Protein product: CASSIGQGSTEAFF.

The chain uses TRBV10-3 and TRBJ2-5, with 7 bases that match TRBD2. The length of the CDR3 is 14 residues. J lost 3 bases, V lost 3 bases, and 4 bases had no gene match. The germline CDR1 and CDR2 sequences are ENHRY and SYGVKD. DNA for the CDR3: TGTGCCATCAGTGAAGGGACTACGGAAGAGACCCAGTACTTC. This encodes CAISEGTTEETQYF.